This T cell receptor beta chain emerged from a study of T cell changes during pregnancy in multiple sclerosis. Germline V gene sequence: CDR1 MNHEY, CDR2 SMNVEV (reference sequence). The ends were cut back, 5 bases at V and 5 bases at J, with 10 bases in the middle. The CDR3 runs to 13 residues. The data were produced by immunoSEQ multiplex PCR, yet TCRdb's version contains in-frame clones alone and is incomplete. The data show about 100,000 clones, around 92% seen once. This clone was counted once. This specimen consisted of peripheral blood, obtained in the second trimester of pregnancy. This sequence was found in a female donor with multiple sclerosis, enrolled in a pregnancy study. This chain uses TRBV27 with TRBJ1-5; the D is unclear. In nucleotides, the CDR3 is TGTGCCAGCAGTACCGGGAGGGATCAGCCCCAGCATTTT. Its protein is CASSTGRDQPQHF.